This entry concerns a single T cell receptor delta chain. With a much larger clone just one base away, this may be a read error. The sample has other DNA sequences that encode this CDR3 too. TCRdb re-called the reads via CATT. The sample records some 6,900 delta-chain clones, 2.1% being singletons. This specimen belongs to a study of gamma-delta chains in newborns, infants, children. Study-wide context: Polyclonal expansion of innate γδ T cells after birth follows microbial exposure.

Material: blood. The TCR comes from a child who was a newborn, infant or young child, either healthy, febrile or measles-vaccinated (not recorded which).

Here the CDR3 reads CACDTWGIHRSWDTRQMFF. The CDR3 nucleotides are TGTGCCTGTGACACCTGGGGGATACATCGCTCTTGGGACACCCGACAGATGTTTTTC. The rearrangement links TRDV2 to TRDJ3; 10 bases match TRDD3. Germline V gene lookup returns CDR1 GEAIGNYY and CDR2 EKD. J was trimmed by 4 bases and V by 0 bases; bases with no gene match: 8. This CDR3 is 19 amino acids long.